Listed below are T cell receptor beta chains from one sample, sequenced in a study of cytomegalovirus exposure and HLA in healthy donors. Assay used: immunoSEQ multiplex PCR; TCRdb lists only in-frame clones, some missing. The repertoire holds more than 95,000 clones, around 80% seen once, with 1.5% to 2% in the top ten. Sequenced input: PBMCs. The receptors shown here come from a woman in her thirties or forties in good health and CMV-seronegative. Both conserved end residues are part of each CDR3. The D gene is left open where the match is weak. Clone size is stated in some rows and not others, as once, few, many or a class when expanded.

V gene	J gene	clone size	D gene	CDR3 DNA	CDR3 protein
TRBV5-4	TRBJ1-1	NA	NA	TGTGCCAGCAGCTCAAACAGGGACACTGAAGCTTTCTTT	CASSSNRDTEAFF
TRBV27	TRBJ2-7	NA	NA	TGTGCCAGCAGGCCTATGGGGGGCGAGCAGTACTTC	CASRPMGGEQYF
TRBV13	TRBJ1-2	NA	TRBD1	TGTGCCAGCAGCTGGACAGGGAGAACCTATGGCTACACCTTC	CASSWTGRTYGYTF
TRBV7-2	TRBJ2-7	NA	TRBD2	TGTGCCAGCGCCCGGGACTACTACGAGCAGTACTTC	CASARDYYEQYF
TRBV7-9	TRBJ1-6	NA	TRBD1	TGTGCCAGCAGCCGAGGGGACAGCTCTTCACCCCTCCACTTT	CASSRGDSSSPLHF
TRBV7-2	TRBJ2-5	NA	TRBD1	TGTGCCAGCAGCCCTAGACAGGGACAGACCCAGTACTTC	CASSPRQGQTQYF
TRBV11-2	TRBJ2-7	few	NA	TGTGCCAGCAGCTTAGATGCAGCCTACGAGCAGTACTTC	CASSLDAAYEQYF
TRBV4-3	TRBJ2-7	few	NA	TGCGCCAGCAGCCAAGAAACAGGCTACGAGCAGTACTTC	CASSQETGYEQYF
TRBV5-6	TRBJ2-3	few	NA	TGTGCCAGCAGCCGTACAGATACGCAGTATTTT	CASSRTDTQYF
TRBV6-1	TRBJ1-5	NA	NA	TGTGCCAGCAGTGAATTGGGCATCCTTGGGCCCCAGCATTTT	CASSELGILGPQHF
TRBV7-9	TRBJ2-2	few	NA	TGTGCCAGCAGCTTCTACCGTAACAGGGAATACACCGGGGAGCTGTTTTTT	CASSFYRNREYTGELFF
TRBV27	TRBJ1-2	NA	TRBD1	TGTGCCAGCAGTTTATCGGGGACAGGGGGCAGAAACTATGGCTACACCTTC	CASSLSGTGGRNYGYTF
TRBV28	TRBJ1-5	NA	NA	TGTGCCAGCAGTTCCCCGGGGCGGGGATGGGGCAATCAGCCCCAGCATTTT	CASSSPGRGWGNQPQHF
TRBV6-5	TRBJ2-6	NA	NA	TGTGCCAGCAGTTACTCATCGGTGAGGGGGGCCAACGTCCTGACTTTC	CASSYSSVRGANVLTF
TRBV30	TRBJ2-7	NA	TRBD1	TGTGCCTGGAGTGCTGGACAGGGGGGGGTCTACGAGCAGTACTTC	CAWSAGQGGVYEQYF
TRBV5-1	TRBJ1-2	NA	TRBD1	TGCGCCAGCAGCCCGGGGACAGGGGGCATTTTGAGCTACACCTTC	CASSPGTGGILSYTF
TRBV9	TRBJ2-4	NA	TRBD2	TGTGCCAGCAGCGTAGGGCCGGGAGGTCTAGCCAAAAACATTCAGTACTTC	CASSVGPGGLAKNIQYF
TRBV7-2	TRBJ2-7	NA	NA	TGTGCCAGCAGCCCGAGGCGGTCCTACGAGCAGTACTTC	CASSPRRSYEQYF
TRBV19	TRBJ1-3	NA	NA	TGTGCCAGTAGGTTAGGCGGCTCTGGAAACACCATATATTTT	CASRLGGSGNTIYF
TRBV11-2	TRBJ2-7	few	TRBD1	TGTGCCAGCAGCTTAAACAGGGGGTCAACCTACGAGCAGTACTTC	CASSLNRGSTYEQYF
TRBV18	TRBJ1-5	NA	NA	TGTGCCAGCTCGCCAACAGGGTTAAATCAGCCCCAGCATTTT	CASSPTGLNQPQHF
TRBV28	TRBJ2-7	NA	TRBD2	TGTGCCAGCGTCGGGGCGGGGGGGGTGTACGAGCAGTACTTC	CASVGAGGVYEQYF
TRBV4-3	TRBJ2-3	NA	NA	TGCGCCAGCAGCCAAGAGCCGGGACACTCAGATACGCAGTATTTT	CASSQEPGHSDTQYF
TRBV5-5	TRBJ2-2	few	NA	TGCGCCAGCAGCCAAGACGGACTTATTGGTATGAGCACCGGGGAGCTGTTTTTT	CASSQDGLIGMSTGELFF
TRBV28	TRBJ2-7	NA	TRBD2	TGTGCCAGCAGTTTAGTGACTAGCGGGAGCCACGAGCAGTACTTC	CASSLVTSGSHEQYF
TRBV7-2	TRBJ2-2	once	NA	TGTGCCAGCAGCTCCGCACGGGGGGCGTGGACCGGGGAGCTGTTTTTT	CASSSARGAWTGELFF
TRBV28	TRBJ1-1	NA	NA	TGTGCCAGCACCATAGACAGCCTGAACACTGAAGCTTTCTTT	CASTIDSLNTEAFF
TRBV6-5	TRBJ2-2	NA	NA	TGTGCCAGCAGTTACTCGATTAGTACTACCGGGGAGCTGTTTTTT	CASSYSISTTGELFF
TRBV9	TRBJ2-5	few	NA	TGTGCCAGCACCCCGTCAGGGGTAGGAGAGACCCAGTACTTC	CASTPSGVGETQYF
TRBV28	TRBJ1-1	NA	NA	TGTGCCAGCAGTATTGGGGCCGTGGATTGGAACACTGAAGCTTTCTTT	CASSIGAVDWNTEAFF
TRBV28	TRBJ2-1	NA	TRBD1	TGTGCCAGCAGTTCCGTTGCAGGGACAGGGATTGAGCAGTTCTTC	CASSSVAGTGIEQFF
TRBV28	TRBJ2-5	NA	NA	TGTGCCAGCTTCCAGGGCCAAGAGACCCAGTACTTC	CASFQGQETQYF
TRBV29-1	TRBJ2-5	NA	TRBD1	TGCAGCGTCGACAGGGTAGAGGATCAAGGAGAGACCCAGTACTTC	CSVDRVEDQGETQYF
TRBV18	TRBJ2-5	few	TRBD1	TGTGCCAGCTCACCAAGGACAGGGCGGGAAGAGACCCAGTACTTC	CASSPRTGREETQYF
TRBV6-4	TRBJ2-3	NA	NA	TGTGCCAGCAGTGAGTTGGCGGGGGCTAGCACAGATACGCAGTATTTT	CASSELAGASTDTQYF
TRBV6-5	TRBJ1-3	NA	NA	TGTGCCAGCAGTTACGTTCATCCAGTCTCTGGAAACACCATATATTTT	CASSYVHPVSGNTIYF
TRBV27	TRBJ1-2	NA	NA	TGTGCCAGCAGTTTATCGGTCAGGGGACATGGCTACACCTTC	CASSLSVRGHGYTF
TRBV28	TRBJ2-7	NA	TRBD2	TGTGCCAGCAGTTTCGGCGGGAGGCCCTCCTACGAGCAGTACTTC	CASSFGGRPSYEQYF
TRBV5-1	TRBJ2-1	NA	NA	TGCGCCAGCAGCCCCCTGGGGCGGACCAGCTACAATGAGCAGTTCTTC	CASSPLGRTSYNEQFF